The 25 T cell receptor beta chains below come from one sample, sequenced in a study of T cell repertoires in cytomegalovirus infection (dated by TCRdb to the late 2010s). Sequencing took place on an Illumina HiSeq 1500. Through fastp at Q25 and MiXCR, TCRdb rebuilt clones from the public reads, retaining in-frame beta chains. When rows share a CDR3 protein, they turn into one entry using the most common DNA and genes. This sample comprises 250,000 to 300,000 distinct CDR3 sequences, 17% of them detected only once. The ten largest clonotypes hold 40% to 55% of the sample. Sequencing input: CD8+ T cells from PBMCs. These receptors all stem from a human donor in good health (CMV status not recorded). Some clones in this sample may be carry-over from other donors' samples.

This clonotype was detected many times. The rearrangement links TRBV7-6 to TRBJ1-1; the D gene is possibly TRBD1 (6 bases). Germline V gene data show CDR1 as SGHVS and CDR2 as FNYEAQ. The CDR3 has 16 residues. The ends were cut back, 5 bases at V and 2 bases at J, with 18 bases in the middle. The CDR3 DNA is TGTGCCAGCAGCGCCACCCAGGGGAGGGTTAACACTGAAGCTTTCTTT. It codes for CASSATQGRVNTEAFF.

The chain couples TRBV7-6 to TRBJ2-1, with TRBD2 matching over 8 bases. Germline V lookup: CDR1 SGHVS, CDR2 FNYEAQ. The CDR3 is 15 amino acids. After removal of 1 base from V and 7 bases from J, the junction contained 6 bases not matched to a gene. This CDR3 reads CASSLGGGPVNEQFF. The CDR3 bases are TGTGCCAGCAGCTTAGGCGGGGGGCCGGTGAATGAGCAGTTCTTC.

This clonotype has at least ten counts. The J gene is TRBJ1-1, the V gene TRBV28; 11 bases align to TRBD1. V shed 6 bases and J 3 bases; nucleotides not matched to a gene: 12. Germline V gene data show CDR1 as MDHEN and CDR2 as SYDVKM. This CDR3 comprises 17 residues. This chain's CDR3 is CASSYSRTGGGDTEAFF. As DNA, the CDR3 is TGTGCCAGCAGCTACTCCAGGACAGGGGGCGGGGACACTGAAGCTTTCTTT.

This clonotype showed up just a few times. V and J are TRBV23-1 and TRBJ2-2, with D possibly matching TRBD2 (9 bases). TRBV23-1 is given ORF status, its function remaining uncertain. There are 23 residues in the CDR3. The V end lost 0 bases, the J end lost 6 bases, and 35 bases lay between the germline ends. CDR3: CASSQSDRDPQGESGGRPGELFF. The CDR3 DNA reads TGCGCCAGCAGTCAATCGGACAGGGATCCTCAAGGGGAGAGCGGGGGGCGCCCCGGGGAGCTGTTTTTT.

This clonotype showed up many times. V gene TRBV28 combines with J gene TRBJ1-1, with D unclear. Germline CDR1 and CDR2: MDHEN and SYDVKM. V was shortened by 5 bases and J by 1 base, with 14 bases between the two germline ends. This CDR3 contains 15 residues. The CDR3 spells CASSTIRVRNTEAFF. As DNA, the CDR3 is TGTGCCAGCAGTACAATCCGGGTTAGGAACACTGAAGCTTTCTTT.

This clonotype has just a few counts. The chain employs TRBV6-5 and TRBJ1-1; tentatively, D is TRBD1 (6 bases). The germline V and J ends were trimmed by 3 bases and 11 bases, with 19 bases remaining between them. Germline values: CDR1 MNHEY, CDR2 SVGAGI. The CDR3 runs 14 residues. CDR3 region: CASSYYEQGVEAFF. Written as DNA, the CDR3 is TGTGCCAGCAGTTATTACGAACAGGGTGTTGAGGCTTTCTTT.

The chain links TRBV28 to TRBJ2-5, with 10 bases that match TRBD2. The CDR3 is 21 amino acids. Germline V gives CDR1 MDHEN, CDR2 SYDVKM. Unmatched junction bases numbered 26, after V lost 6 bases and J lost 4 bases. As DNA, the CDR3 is TGTGCCAGCAGCACAACCCTATCGACACCAACGAGCGGGGGGGCCTTAGAGACCCAGTACTTC. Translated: CASSTTLSTPTSGGALETQYF.

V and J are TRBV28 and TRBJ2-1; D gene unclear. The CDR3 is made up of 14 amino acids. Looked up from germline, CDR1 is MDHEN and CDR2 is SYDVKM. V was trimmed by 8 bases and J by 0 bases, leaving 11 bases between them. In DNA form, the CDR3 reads TGTGCCAGCCGGCGATTGAGCTCCTACAATGAGCAGTTCTTC. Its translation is CASRRLSSYNEQFF.

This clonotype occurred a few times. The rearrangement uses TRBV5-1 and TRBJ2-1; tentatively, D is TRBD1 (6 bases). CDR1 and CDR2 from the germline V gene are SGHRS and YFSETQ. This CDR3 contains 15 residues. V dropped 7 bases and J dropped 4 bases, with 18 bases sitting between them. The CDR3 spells CASGTPGAVYNEQFF. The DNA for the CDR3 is TGCGCCAGCGGAACCCCAGGGGCGGTATACAATGAGCAGTTCTTC.

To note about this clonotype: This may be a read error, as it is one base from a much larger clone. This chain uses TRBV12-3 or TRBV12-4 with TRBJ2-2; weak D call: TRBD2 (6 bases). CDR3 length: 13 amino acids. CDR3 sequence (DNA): TGTGCCAGCAGTTTCACGAACACCGGGGGGCTGTTTTTT. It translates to CASSFTNTGGLFF.

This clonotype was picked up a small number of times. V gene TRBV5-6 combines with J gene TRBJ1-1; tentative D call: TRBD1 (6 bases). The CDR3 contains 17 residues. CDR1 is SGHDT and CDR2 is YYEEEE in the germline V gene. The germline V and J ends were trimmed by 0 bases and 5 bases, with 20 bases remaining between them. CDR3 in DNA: TGTGCCAGCAGCTTGGCCGGACAGCAAGTTGGTGGAACTGAAGCTTTCTTT. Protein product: CASSLAGQQVGGTEAFF.

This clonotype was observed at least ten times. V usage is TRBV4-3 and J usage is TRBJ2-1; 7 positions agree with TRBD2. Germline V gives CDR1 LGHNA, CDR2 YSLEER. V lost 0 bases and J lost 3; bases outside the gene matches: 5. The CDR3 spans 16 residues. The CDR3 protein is CASSQDPAGDYNEQFF. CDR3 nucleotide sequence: TGCGCCAGCAGCCAAGATCCGGCGGGGGACTACAATGAGCAGTTCTTC.

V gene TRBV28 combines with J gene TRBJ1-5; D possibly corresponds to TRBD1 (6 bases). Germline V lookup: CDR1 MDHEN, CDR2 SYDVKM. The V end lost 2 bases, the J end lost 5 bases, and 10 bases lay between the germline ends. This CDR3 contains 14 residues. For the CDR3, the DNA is TGTGCCAGCAGTTTACCAGGGGAGCATCAGCCCCAGCATTTT. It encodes CASSLPGEHQPQHF. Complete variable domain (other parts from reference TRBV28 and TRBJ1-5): DVKVTQSSRYLVKRTGEKVFLECVQDMDHENMFWYRQDPGLGLRLIYFSYDVKMKEKGDIPEGYSVSREKKERFSLILESASTNQTSMYLCASSLPGEHQPQHFGDGTRLSIL.

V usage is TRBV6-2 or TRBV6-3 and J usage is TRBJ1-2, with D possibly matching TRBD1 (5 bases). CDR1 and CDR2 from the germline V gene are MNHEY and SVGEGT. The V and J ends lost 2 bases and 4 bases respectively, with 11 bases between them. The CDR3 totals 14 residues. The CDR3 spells CASSYDRMSYGYTF. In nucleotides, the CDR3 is TGTGCCAGCAGTTACGACAGAATGAGCTATGGCTACACCTTC.

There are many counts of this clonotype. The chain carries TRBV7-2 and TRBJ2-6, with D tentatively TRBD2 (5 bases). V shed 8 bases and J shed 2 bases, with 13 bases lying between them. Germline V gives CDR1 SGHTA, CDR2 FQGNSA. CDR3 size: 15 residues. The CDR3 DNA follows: TGTGCCAGCTCCCTGGGAGCTGCTGGGGCCAACGTCCTGACTTTC. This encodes CASSLGAAGANVLTF.

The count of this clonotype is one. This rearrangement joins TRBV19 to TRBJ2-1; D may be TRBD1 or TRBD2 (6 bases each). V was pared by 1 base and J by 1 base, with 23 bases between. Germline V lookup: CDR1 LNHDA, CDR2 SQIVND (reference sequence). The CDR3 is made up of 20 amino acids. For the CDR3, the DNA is TGTGCCAGTAGTATAGTCGGCCGGGGGCGACACTTGAAGTCCTACAATGAGCAGTTCTTC. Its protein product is CASSIVGRGRHLKSYNEQFF.

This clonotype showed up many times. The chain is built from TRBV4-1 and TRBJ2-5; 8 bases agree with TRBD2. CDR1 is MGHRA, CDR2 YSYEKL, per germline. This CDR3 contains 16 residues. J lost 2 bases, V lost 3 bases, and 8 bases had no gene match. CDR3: CASSHSKSGGQETQYF. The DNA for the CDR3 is TGCGCCAGCAGCCATAGTAAAAGCGGGGGACAAGAGACCCAGTACTTC.

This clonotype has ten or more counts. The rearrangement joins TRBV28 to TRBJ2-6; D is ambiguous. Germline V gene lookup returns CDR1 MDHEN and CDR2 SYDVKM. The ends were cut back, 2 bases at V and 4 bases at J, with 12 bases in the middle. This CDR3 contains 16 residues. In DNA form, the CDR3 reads TGTGCCAGCAGTTTACTAGGGTTATCGGGGGCCAACGTCCTGACTTTC. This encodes CASSLLGLSGANVLTF.

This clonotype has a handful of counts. This CDR3 is CASSKDRLTTSDTQYF. In DNA, the CDR3 is TGTGCCAGCAGCAAGGACAGGTTAACAACTTCAGATACGCAGTATTTT. V and J are TRBV5-6 and TRBJ2-3, with 7 bases aligning to TRBD1. Germline-derived CDR1 and CDR2 are SGHDT and YYEEEE. With V trimmed by 4 bases and J by 4 bases, 12 bases remained unmatched. The CDR3 runs 16 residues.

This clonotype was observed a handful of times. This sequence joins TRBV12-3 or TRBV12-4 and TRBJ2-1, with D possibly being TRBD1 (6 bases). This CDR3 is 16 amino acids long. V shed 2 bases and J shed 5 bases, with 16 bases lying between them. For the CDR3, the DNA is TGTGCCAGCAGTTTAACAGGGCTAGCCTTAAACAATGAGCAGTTCTTC. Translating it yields CASSLTGLALNNEQFF.

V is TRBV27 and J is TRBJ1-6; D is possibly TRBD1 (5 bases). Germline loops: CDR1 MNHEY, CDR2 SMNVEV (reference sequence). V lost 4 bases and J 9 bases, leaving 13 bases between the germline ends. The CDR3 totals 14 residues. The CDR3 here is CASSSGGGASPLHF. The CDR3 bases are TGTGCCAGCAGTTCGGGCGGAGGGGCTTCACCCCTCCACTTT.

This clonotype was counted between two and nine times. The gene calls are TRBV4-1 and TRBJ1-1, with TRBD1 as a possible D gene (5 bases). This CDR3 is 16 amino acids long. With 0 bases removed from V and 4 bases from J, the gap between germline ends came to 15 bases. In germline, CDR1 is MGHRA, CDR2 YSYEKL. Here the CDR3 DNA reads TGCGCCAGCAGCCAAGAGGAGTCAGGGTCCACCACTGAAGCTTTCTTT. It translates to CASSQEESGSTTEAFF.

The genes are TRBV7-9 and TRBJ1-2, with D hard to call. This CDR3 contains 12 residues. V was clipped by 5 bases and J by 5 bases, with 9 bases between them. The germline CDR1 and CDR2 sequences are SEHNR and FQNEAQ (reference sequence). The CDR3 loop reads CASSKTQYGYTF. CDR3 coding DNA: TGTGCCAGCAGCAAGACTCAATATGGCTACACCTTC.

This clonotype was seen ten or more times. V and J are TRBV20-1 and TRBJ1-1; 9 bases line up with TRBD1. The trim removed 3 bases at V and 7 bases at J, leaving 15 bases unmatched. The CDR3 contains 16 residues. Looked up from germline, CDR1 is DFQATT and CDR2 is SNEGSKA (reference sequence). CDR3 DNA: TGCAGTGCTAGGGACAGGGGTCGGTCAATGGTCCATGAAGCTTTCTTT. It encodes CSARDRGRSMVHEAFF.

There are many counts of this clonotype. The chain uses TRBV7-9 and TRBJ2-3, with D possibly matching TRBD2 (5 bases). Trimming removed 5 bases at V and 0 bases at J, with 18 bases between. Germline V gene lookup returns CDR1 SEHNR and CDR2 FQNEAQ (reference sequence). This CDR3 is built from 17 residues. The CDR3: CASSPRRGTPSTDTQYF. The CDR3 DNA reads TGTGCCAGCAGCCCCCGTCGGGGAACACCTAGCACAGATACGCAGTATTTT.